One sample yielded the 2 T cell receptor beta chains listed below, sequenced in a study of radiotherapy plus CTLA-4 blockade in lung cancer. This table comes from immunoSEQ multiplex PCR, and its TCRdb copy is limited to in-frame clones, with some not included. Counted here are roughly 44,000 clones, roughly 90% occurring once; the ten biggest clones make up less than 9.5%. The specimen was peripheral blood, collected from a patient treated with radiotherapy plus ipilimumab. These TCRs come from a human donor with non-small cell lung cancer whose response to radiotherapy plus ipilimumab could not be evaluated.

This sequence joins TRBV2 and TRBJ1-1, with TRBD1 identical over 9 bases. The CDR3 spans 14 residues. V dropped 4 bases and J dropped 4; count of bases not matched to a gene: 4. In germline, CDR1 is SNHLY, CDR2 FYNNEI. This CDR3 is CASSGQGETTEAFF. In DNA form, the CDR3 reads TGTGCCAGCAGTGGACAGGGGGAAACCACTGAAGCTTTCTTT.

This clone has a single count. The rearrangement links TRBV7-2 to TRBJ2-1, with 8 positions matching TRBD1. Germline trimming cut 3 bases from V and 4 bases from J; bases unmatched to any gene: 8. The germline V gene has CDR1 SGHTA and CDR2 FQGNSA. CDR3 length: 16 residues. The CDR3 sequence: CASSLNRQGTYNEQFF. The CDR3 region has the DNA TGTGCCAGCAGCTTGAATAGACAGGGGACATACAATGAGCAGTTCTTC.